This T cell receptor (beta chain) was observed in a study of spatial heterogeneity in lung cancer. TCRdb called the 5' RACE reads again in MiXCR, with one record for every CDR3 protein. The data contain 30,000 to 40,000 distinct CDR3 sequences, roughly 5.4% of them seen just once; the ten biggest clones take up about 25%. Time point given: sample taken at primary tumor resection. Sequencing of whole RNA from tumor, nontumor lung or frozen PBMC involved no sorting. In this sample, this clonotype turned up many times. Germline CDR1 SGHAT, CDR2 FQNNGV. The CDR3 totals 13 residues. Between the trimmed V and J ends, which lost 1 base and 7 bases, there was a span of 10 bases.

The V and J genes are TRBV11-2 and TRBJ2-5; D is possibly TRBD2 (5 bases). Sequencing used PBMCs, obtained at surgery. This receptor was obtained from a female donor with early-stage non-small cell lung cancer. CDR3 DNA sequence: TGTGCCAGCAGCTTAGGACGGGAAGGGACCCAGTACTTC. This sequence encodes CASSLGREGTQYF.